This T cell receptor beta chain was retrieved from a study of blood T cells in healthy people across ages. Study findings and constraints: Both naive CD4+ cell counts and diversity were greater in long-lived donors than in aged donors.

For the second PCR, which ran for roughly 6 to 12 cycles, a sample-barcoded 5' primer and a J-beta primer mix were used. Each of the cDNA molecules was tagged by a template-switch adaptor with 12 random nucleotides. TCRdb re-called the 5' RACE reads with MiXCR, one entry per CDR3 protein. The sample lists 1.5 million or so distinct CDR3 sequences; around 39% were seen once. This clonotype has only a few counts. The antigen remains undetermined. Germline V gives CDR1 LGHNA, CDR2 YNFKEQ. CDR3 length: 14 residues. Trimming cost V 2 bases and J 4 bases, with 11 bases left between them. The sequenced sample consisted of blood. The genes are TRBV4-2 and TRBJ2-5; D tentatively fits TRBD1 or TRBD2 (6 bases each). The receptor was derived from a woman under 30 in good health. The CDR3 reads CASSQSGGGETQYF. The CDR3, as DNA: TGTGCCAGCAGCCAAAGTGGAGGGGGAGAGACCCAGTACTTC.